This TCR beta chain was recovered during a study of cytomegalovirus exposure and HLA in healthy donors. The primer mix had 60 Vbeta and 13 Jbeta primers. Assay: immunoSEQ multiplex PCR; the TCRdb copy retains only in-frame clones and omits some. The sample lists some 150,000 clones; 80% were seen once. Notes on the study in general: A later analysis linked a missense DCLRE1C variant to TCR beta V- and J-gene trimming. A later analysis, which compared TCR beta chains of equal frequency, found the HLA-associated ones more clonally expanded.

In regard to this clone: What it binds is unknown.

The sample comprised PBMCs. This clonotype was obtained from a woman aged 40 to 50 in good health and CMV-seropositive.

Here the CDR3 reads CASSLDAGSGNTIYF. CDR3 sequence (DNA): TGCGCCAGCAGCTTGGATGCAGGCTCTGGAAACACCATATATTTT. The V call is TRBV5-1, the J call TRBJ1-3; D unresolved. Between the trimmed V and J ends, which lost 0 bases and 0 bases, there was a span of 7 bases. The CDR3 runs to 15 residues. Per the germline V gene, CDR1 is SGHRS and CDR2 is YFSETQ.